The subject of this entry is one T cell receptor beta chain. Antigen unknown. Sequencing used immunoSEQ multiplex PCR; TCRdb keeps in-frame clones, though not all of them. This sample has some 5,700 clones; over 65% occur once, and the top ten carry about 30%. This record comes from a study of chemoradiotherapy in HPV16-positive cancers. General study points: For HPV16-positive patients, expanding HPV-responsive T cells associated with longer recurrence-free survival. HPV-specific T cells were functionally defined from only a couple of HPV16-positive patients.

The CDR3 loop spans 14 amino acids. J was trimmed by 7 bases and V by 1 base; bases with no gene match: 4. CDR1 is GTSNPN and CDR2 is SVGIG in the germline V gene (reference sequence). The origin of this receptor is a human donor with HPV-associated anogenital cancer. The V gene is TRBV30, the J gene TRBJ1-4; TRBD1 matches 9 bases. Here the sequenced sample was tumor tissue, taken from a patient who underwent chemoradiotherapy. As DNA, the CDR3 is TGTGCCTGGAGTGGGGGGACAGGGCCTGAAAAACTGTTTTTT. Its translation is CAWSGGTGPEKLFF.